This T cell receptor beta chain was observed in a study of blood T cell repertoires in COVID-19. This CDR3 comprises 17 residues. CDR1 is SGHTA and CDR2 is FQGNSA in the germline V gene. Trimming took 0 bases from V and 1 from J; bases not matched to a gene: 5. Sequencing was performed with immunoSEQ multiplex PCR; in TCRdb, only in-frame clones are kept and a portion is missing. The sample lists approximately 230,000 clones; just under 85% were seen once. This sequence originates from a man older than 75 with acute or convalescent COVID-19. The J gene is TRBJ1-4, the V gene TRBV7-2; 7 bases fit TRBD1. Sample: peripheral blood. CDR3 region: CASSLADSGGTNEKLFF. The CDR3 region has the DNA TGTGCCAGCAGCTTAGCCGACTCAGGGGGAACTAATGAAAAACTGTTTTTT.